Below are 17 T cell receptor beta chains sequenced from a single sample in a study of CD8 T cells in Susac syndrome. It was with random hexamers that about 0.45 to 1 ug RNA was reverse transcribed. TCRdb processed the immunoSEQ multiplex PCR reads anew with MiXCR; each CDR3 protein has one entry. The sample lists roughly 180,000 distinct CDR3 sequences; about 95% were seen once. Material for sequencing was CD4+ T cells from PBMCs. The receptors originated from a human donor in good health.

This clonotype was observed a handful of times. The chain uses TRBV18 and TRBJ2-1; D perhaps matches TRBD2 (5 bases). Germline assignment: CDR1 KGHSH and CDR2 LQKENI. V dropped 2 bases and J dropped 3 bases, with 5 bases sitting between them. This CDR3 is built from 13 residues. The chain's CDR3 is CASSPGSYNEQFF. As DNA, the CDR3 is TGTGCCAGCTCACCAGGGAGCTACAATGAGCAGTTCTTC.

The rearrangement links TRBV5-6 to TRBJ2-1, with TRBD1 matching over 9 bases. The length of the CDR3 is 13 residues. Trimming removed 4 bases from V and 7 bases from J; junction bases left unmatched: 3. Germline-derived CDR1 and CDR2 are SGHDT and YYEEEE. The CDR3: CASSLDRGNEQFF. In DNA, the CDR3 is TGTGCCAGCAGCCTGGACAGGGGTAATGAGCAGTTCTTC.

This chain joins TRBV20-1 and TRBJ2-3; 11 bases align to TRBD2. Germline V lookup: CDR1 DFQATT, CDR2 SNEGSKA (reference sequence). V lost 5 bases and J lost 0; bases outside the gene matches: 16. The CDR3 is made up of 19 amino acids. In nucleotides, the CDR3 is TGCAGTGCTTACCACACTAGCGGGGGCCCGCGTGCTAGCACAGATACGCAGTATTTT. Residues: CSAYHTSGGPRASTDTQYF.

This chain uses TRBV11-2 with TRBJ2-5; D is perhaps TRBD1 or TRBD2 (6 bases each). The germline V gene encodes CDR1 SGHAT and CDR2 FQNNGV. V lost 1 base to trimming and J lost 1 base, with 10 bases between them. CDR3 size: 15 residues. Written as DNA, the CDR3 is TGTGCCAGCAGCTTAGTGGGGGGCAGCCAAGAGACCCAGTACTTC. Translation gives CASSLVGGSQETQYF.

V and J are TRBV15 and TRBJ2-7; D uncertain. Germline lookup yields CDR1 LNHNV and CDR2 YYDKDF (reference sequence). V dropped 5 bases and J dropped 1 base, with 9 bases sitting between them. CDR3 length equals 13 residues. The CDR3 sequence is CATSRIPSYEQYF. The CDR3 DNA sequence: TGTGCCACCAGCCGGATTCCGTCCTACGAGCAGTACTTC.

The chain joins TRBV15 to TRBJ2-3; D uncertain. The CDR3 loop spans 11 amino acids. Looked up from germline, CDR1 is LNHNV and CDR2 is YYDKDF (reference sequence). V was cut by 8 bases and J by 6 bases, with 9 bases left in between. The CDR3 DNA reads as TGTGCCACCGGCAATTCGGATACGCAGTATTTT. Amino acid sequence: CATGNSDTQYF.

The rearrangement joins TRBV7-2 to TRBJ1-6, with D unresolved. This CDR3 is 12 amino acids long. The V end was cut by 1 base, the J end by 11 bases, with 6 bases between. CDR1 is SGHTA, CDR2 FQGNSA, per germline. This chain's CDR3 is CASSLDLAPLHF. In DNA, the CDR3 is TGTGCCAGCAGCTTAGACTTGGCACCCCTCCACTTT.

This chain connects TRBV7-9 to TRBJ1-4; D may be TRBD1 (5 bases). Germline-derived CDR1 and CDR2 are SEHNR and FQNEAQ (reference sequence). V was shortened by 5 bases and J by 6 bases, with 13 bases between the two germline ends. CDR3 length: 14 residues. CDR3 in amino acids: CASSRTGGYEKLFF. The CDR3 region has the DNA TGTGCCAGCAGCCGAACAGGAGGGTATGAAAAACTGTTTTTT.

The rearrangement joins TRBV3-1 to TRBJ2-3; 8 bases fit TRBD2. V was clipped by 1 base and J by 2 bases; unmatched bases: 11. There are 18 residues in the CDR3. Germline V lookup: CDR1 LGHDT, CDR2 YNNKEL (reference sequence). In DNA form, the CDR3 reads TGTGCCAGCAGCCAAGCTCCTACCGGGACTAGAAACACAGATACGCAGTATTTT. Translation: CASSQAPTGTRNTDTQYF.

The CDR3, as DNA: TGTGCCAGCAGCGGGGTTCAAGAGCAGTTCTTC. Encoded protein: CASSGVQEQFF. This chain uses TRBV9 with TRBJ2-1, with unresolved D. V lost 3 bases and J lost 10, with 8 bases in between. CDR3 size: 11 residues. Germline V CDR1 and CDR2: SGDLS, YYNGEE.

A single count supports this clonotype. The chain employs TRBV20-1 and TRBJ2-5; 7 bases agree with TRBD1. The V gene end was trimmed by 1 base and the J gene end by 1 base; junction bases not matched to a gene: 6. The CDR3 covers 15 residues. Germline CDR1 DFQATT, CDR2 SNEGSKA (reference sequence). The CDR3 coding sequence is TGCAGTGCTAGAGCCGTGACAGGGTCCCAAGAGACCCAGTACTTC. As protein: CSARAVTGSQETQYF.

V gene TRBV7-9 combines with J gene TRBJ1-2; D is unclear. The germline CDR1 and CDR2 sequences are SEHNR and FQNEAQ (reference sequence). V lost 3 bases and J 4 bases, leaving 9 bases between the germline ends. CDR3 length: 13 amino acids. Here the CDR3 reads CASSLVDTYGYTF. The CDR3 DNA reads TGTGCCAGCAGCTTGGTTGATACCTATGGCTACACCTTC.

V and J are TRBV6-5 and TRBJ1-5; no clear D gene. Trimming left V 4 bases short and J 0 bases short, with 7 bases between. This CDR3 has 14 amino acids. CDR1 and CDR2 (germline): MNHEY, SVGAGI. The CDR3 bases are TGTGCCAGCAGTTCACAGAGTAGCAATCAGCCCCAGCATTTT. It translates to CASSSQSSNQPQHF.

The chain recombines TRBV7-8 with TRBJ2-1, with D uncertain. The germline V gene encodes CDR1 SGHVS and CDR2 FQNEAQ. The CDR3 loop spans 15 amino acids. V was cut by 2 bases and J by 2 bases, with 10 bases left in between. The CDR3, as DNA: TGTGCCAGCAGCTTAAGAATAGAGACCTACAATGAGCAGTTCTTC. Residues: CASSLRIETYNEQFF.

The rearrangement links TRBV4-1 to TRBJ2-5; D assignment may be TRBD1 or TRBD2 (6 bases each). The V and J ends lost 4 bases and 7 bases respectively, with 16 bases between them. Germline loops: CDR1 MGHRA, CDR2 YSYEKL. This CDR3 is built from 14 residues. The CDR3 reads CASSPQRGVVTQYF. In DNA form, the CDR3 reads TGCGCCAGCAGCCCCCAGAGGGGGGTGGTGACCCAGTACTTC.

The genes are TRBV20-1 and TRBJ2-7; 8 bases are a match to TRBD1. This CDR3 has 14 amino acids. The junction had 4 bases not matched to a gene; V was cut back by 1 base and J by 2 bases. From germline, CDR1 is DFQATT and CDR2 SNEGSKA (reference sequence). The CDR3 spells CSARGTGNTYEQYF. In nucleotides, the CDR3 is TGCAGTGCTAGAGGGACAGGGAATACCTACGAGCAGTACTTC.

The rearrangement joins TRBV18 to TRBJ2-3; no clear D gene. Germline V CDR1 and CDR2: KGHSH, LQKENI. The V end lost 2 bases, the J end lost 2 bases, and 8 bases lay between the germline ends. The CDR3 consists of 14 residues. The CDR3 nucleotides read TGTGCCAGCTCACCATCGGGCCTCACAGATACGCAGTATTTT. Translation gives CASSPSGLTDTQYF.